This TCR beta chain was observed in a study of immune evolution from preneoplasia to lung adenocarcinoma. The CDR3 loop spans 16 amino acids. The V and J ends lost 5 bases and 5 bases respectively, with 21 bases between them. The germline V gene encodes CDR1 MNHEY and CDR2 SMNVEV (reference sequence). General study points: Normal lung had highest clonality; later lesions appeared denser, more diverse.

Histologic diagnosis was independently verified by two lung pathologists. After pathologic assessment, macro-dissection selected premalignant or tumor cells for extraction. In the case of this clone: The antigen remains unidentified. Other DNA sequences in the sample encode the same CDR3.

The table came from immunoSEQ multiplex PCR; TCRdb's copy has only in-frame clones and leaves some out. The sample includes about 41,000 clones, 70% to 80% of them seen just once. Material for sequencing was FFPE invasive lung adenocarcinoma tissue. The chain links TRBV27 to TRBJ1-2, with D perhaps matching TRBD1 (5 bases). The origin of this receptor is a person in their 60s with lung adenocarcinoma. CDR3 nucleotides: TGTGCCAGCAGTCCGACGGGGGGGACCTATGGTTATGGCTACACCTTC. Amino acid sequence: CASSPTGGTYGYGYTF.